This entry is about one TCR beta chain. An end of the junction differs from the germline gene, which may be a read error. The library came from three nested PCR rounds adapted from ARM-PCR protocols. TCRdb itself ran the multiplex PCR reads through MiXCR, one entry per CDR3 protein. The table includes some 73,000 distinct CDR3 sequences, approximately 78% detected once. These data come from a study of tumor and adjacent non-tumor tissue in lung cancer. CDR1 is LGHNA and CDR2 is YNFKEQ in the germline V gene. The CDR3 loop spans 15 amino acids. RNA was extracted from bulk tissue without any cell sorting. The normal lung tissue was taken more than 3 cm from the tumor edge.

The sequencing sample was made of distant non-tumor lung tissue. The sequence derives from a man between 60 and 75 years old with non-small cell lung cancer. The rearrangement joins TRBV4-2 to TRBJ2-7; D is unresolved. Written as DNA, the CDR3 is TGTGCCAGTAGCCAAGATTCGGTAGTCCCCTACGAGCAGTACTTC. It translates to CASSQDSVVPYEQYF.